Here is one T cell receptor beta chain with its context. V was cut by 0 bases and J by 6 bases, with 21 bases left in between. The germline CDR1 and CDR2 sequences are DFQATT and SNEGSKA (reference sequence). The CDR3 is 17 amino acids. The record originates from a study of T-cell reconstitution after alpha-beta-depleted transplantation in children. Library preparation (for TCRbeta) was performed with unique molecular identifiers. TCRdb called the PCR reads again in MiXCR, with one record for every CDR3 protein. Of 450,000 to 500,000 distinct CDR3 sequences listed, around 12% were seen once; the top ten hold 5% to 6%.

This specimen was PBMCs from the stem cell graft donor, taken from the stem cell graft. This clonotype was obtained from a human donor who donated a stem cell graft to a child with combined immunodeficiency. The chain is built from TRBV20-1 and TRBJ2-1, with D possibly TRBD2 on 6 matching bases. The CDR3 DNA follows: TGCAGTGCTAGAGATTTCGTTTTCGGGCGGGACGGCAATGAGCAGTTCTTC. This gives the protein CSARDFVFGRDGNEQFF.